This T cell receptor (beta chain) was captured by sequencing in a study of T cells after yellow fever vaccination. By 5'RACE template switching, TCR cDNA was produced, with a universal primer site and UMIs added in the process. TCRdb independently ran MiXCR on the 5' RACE reads; one entry per CDR3 protein. Among some 560,000 distinct CDR3 sequences listed, 15% to 20% were seen once. This clonotype was detected ten times or more. Its specificity is unknown. Study-level points and caveats: Though it reached lower strength, the secondary response hit its peak faster, day 5 versus 15. In post-booster samples, most primary-vaccination clones reappeared (about 96% CD4, about 91% CD8).

Germline lookup yields CDR1 DFQATT and CDR2 SNEGSKA (reference sequence). The V end was cut by 3 bases, the J end by 0 bases, with 18 bases between. This CDR3 has 16 residues. V gene TRBV20-1 combines with J gene TRBJ2-7, with D maybe TRBD2 (6 bases). The source material was PBMCs, sampled 15 days after the yellow fever booster vaccination. This receptor was identified in a man aged 30 to 45 who received the YFV17D yellow fever vaccine. CDR3 protein: CSAREILAISSYEQYF. CDR3 nucleotides: TGCAGTGCTAGGGAAATCCTAGCGATCAGCTCCTACGAGCAGTACTTC.